The 7 T cell receptor beta chains below all came from one sample that was sequenced in a study of T cells after yellow fever vaccination. MiXCR, applied by TCRdb to the 5' RACE reads, yields one record per CDR3 protein. Of under 400,000 distinct CDR3 sequences listed, under 15% were seen once; the top ten hold 3% to 4%. Sequencing used CD4+ T cells sorted from PBMCs, obtained 15 days after the yellow fever booster vaccination. The origin of the receptors is a man younger than 30 who received the YFV17D yellow fever vaccine.

CDR3: CAISAPGRDTIYF. The CDR3 bases are TGTGCCATCAGTGCGCCTGGTAGGGACACCATATATTTT. This chain joins TRBV10-3 and TRBJ1-3, with D uncertain. CDR1 ENHRY and CDR2 SYGVKD come from the germline V gene. CDR3 length: 13 amino acids. V was trimmed by 4 bases and J by 8 bases, leaving 12 bases between them.

J is TRBJ1-1 and V is TRBV10-3; unclear D gene. The CDR3 is 13 amino acids. Trimming took off 6 bases at V and 0 bases at J, with 8 bases between the two ends. Looked up from germline, CDR1 is ENHRY and CDR2 is SYGVKD. CDR3 DNA: TGTGCCATCAGCGAAGGGTTGAACACTGAAGCTTTCTTT. It yields the protein CAISEGLNTEAFF.

This clonotype occurred a few times. The DNA of the CDR3 is TGTGCCAGCAGTCCAGAACAGGGTTCACCCCTCCACTTT. Translated, it gives CASSPEQGSPLHF. The genes are TRBV12-3 or TRBV12-4 and TRBJ1-6, with D maybe TRBD1 (6 bases). Trimming removed 5 bases at V and 9 bases at J, with 11 bases between. CDR3 size: 13 residues.

The J gene is TRBJ2-1, the V gene TRBV12-3 or TRBV12-4, with D possibly being TRBD2 (6 bases). The CDR3 loop spans 16 amino acids. V lost 6 bases and J lost 0, with 15 bases in between. In DNA, the CDR3 is TGTGCCAGCAGCCCTTCGCGGGGAAGCTCCTACAATGAGCAGTTCTTC. It specifies CASSPSRGSSYNEQFF.

In this sample, this clonotype turned up once. V gene TRBV4-3 combines with J gene TRBJ2-4; TRBD1 might be the D (5 bases). This CDR3 spans 18 amino acids. Trimming pared 0 bases from V and 0 bases from J, leaving 15 bases between. Germline CDR1 is LGHNA and CDR2 is YSLEER. CDR3 nucleotide sequence: TGCGCCAGCAGCCAAGATCGTTTCAGGGCCGTAGCCAAAAACATTCAGTACTTC. As protein: CASSQDRFRAVAKNIQYF.

This chain links TRBV6-6 with TRBJ1-5; weak D call: TRBD1 (5 bases). V lost 5 bases and J 7 bases, leaving 12 bases between the germline ends. This CDR3 comprises 13 residues. The V gene's germline CDR1 is MNHNY and CDR2 SVGAGI (reference sequence). The CDR3 nucleotides are TGTGCCAGCAGTCCATCAGGGTTACAGCCCCAGCATTTT. Translation gives CASSPSGLQPQHF.

V gene TRBV20-1 combines with J gene TRBJ1-5, with TRBD1 as a possible D gene (6 bases). The V end was cut by 7 bases, the J end by 7 bases, with 26 bases between. The CDR3 has 16 amino acids. CDR1 is DFQATT and CDR2 is SNEGSKA in the germline V gene (reference sequence). The CDR3 DNA reads TGCAGTGTCAGAAGGACAGATGGACGGCGGTTCCAGCCCCAGCATTTT. Translating it yields CSVRRTDGRRFQPQHF.